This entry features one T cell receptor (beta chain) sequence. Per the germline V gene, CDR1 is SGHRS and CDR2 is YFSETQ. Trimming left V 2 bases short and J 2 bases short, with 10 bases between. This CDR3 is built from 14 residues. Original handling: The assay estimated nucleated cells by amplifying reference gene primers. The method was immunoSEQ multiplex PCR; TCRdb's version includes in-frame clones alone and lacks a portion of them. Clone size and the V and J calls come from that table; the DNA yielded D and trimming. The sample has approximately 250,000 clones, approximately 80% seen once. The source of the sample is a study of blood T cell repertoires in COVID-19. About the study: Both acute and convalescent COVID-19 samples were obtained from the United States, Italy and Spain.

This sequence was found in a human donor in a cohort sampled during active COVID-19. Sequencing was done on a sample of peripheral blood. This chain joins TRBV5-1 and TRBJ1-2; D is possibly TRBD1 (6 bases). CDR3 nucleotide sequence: TGCGCCAGCAGCTTTGACAGGTCCAACTATGGCTACACCTTC. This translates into CASSFDRSNYGYTF.